These T cell receptor beta chains were read from a single sample in a study of T cell repertoires in ileal Crohn's disease. Sequenced by immunoSEQ multiplex PCR; TCRdb stores in-frame clones only, minus some. The table shows approximately 19,000 clones, with 55% to 85% occurring only once. The specimen sequenced was ileal tissue. Source of these receptors: an adult with Crohn's disease. The CDR3 runs from the conserved cysteine through the conserved F or W. A D gene is named only where the DNA matches it firmly. Expanded clones get a size class; other rows say once, few or many, or leave the size out.

TRBD1,TRBV30,-,TRBJ2-1,TGTGCCTGGAGGGGGAACAGGGGGCGAAGCTCCTACAATGAGCAGTTCTTC,CAWRGNRGRSSYNEQFF
TRBD1,TRBV18,-,TRBJ1-1,TGTGCCAGCTCACGAGACAGGGGGGCGTCCTCCACTGAAGCTTTCTTT,CASSRDRGASSTEAFF
-,TRBV5-4,few,TRBJ2-2,TGTGCCAGCAGCCGGGTCGGGGGATCCGGGGAGCTGTTTTTT,CASSRVGGSGELFF
-,TRBV5-1,-,TRBJ1-6,TGCGCCAGCAGCTTGGACGGCTCCTATAATTCACCCCTCCACTTT,CASSLDGSYNSPLHF
-,TRBV5-1,-,TRBJ2-1,TGCGCCAGCAACACCTTACCATCTGACTCCTACAATGAGCAGTTCTTC,CASNTLPSDSYNEQFF
-,TRBV4-1,medium-sized,TRBJ1-3,TGCGCCAGCAGCCCTTCCCCTGGAAACACCATATATTTT,CASSPSPGNTIYF
-,TRBV7-6,-,TRBJ2-2,TGTGCCAGCAGCCGGGCGGGACTTGAGGCCGGGGAGCTGTTTTTT,CASSRAGLEAGELFF
-,TRBV2,-,TRBJ1-5,TGTGCCAGCAGTCTAGGAGGGTGGTTGTCGCCCCAGCATTTT,CASSLGGWLSPQHF
TRBD2,TRBV7-9,few,TRBJ2-2,TGTGCCAGCAGCCCACGGACTAGCGGGACTAACACCGGGGAGCTGTTTTTT,CASSPRTSGTNTGELFF
TRBD1,TRBV25-1,-,TRBJ2-7,TGTGCCAGCCGAGCGCAGGGGGCCTTCTACGAGCAGTACTTC,CASRAQGAFYEQYF
TRBD1,TRBV27,-,TRBJ2-7,TGTGCCAGCAGTTTAAGGACAGGGGACCTTTACGAGCAGTACTTC,CASSLRTGDLYEQYF
-,TRBV6-4,-,TRBJ1-5,TGTGCCAGCAGCCACGGGTCCCAGCGTACTGCTAGCAATCAGCCCCAGCATTTT,CASSHGSQRTASNQPQHF
-,TRBV2,-,TRBJ1-5,TGTGCCAGCAGTGGATACACAGGACGGAATCAGCCCCAGCATTTT,CASSGYTGRNQPQHF
TRBD1,TRBV29-1,-,TRBJ2-5,TGCAGCGCTCCCGGGACAGGGATGGTGACCCAGTACTTC,CSAPGTGMVTQYF
-,TRBV30,-,TRBJ2-7,TGTGCCTGGAGTGGAGGGGGTGAGCAGTACTTC,CAWSGGGEQYF
-,TRBV5-1,few,TRBJ1-1,TGCGCCAGCAGCTTGGCCGGCACCTCGGGGAGGCTTTGGGGTGCTTTCTTT,CASSLAGTSGRLWGAFF
-,TRBV27,few,TRBJ2-2,TGTGCCAGCAGTTTATACCGGGGGAGCACCGGGGAGCTGTTTTTT,CASSLYRGSTGELFF
-,TRBV5-1,-,TRBJ1-3,TGCGCCAGCAGCTTGGGTTGGGCTTCCGGAAACACCATATATTTT,CASSLGWASGNTIYF
-,TRBV14,few,TRBJ1-3,TGTGCCAGCAGTCAGACAGTCTCTGGAAACACCATATATTTT,CASSQTVSGNTIYF
TRBD2,TRBV7-4,-,TRBJ2-1,TGTGCCAGCAGCAGAGGGGCCGGGACTAGCCTGAATGAGCAGTTCTTC,CASSRGAGTSLNEQFF
-,TRBV7-7,-,TRBJ1-5,TGTGCTAGCAGTTCGGACATCGGGCAGCCCCAGCATTTT,CASSSDIGQPQHF
TRBD2,TRBV5-1,-,TRBJ2-3,TGCGCCAGCAGCGCGAGGACTAGCGTCGAGGCCAGAGAGCAGTATTTT,CASSARTSVEAREQYF
-,TRBV4-3,-,TRBJ1-3,TGCGCCAGCAGCCATTCAACGACAGGAACCTCTGGAAACACCATATATTTT,CASSHSTTGTSGNTIYF
TRBD1,TRBV7-8,-,TRBJ1-5,TGTGCCAGCAGCGTTGCGTATCCGGGACAGGGGGTGATGGGCAATCAGCCCCAGCATTTT,CASSVAYPGQGVMGNQPQHF
TRBD1,TRBV5-1,-,TRBJ2-5,TGCGCCAGCAGCCGGACAGGAAGGAAAGAGACCCAGTACTTC,CASSRTGRKETQYF
-,TRBV6-1,-,TRBJ2-1,TGTGCCAGCAGTCCGGACAATGAGCAGTTCTTC,CASSPDNEQFF
TRBD1,TRBV5-6,medium-sized,TRBJ2-4,TGTGCCAGCAGCCAAATCCGGGACAGGGTCAACATTCAGTACTTC,CASSQIRDRVNIQYF
TRBD2,TRBV11-2,-,TRBJ2-7,TGTGCCAGCAGCTTAGATCTCCTAGCGGGAGGGTACGAGCAGTACTTC,CASSLDLLAGGYEQYF
TRBD1,TRBV5-1,-,TRBJ2-3,TGCGCCAGCAGCAAGACAGGGGTCGATACGCAGTATTTT,CASSKTGVDTQYF
TRBD1,TRBV7-2,-,TRBJ1-4,TGTGCCAGCAGCTCCCTGGACAGGGCAAAACTGTTTTTT,CASSSLDRAKLFF
-,TRBV18,-,TRBJ2-1,TGTGCCAGCTCACCAGAGTTTAGGCAGGGTACGAATGAGCAGTTCTTC,CASSPEFRQGTNEQFF
-,TRBV30,-,TRBJ2-6,TGTGCCTGGATCCAGAAGACTGGGGCCAACGTCCTGACTTTC,CAWIQKTGANVLTF
TRBD1,TRBV15,few,TRBJ1-2,TGTGCCACCAGCAGAGCGGACAGGGTGGGTGGCTACACCTTC,CATSRADRVGGYTF
-,TRBV27,-,TRBJ1-2,TGTGCCAGCAGTTTATCCTCTGGGGGGGAGAGCTATGGCTACACCTTC,CASSLSSGGESYGYTF
TRBD2,TRBV25-1,-,TRBJ2-2,TGTGCCAGCAGTGTCCCGGGTCGGGGGGTTAACACCGGGGAGCTGTTTTTT,CASSVPGRGVNTGELFF
-,TRBV2,-,TRBJ2-7,TGTGCCAGCAGCCCACAGGGGAGGAGGTCCTACGAGCAGTACTTC,CASSPQGRRSYEQYF
-,TRBV11-3,few,TRBJ2-2,TGTGCCAGCAGCTTAGACGCGAGGGCGGCCGGGGAGCTGTTTTTT,CASSLDARAAGELFF
-,TRBV18,-,TRBJ1-5,TGTGCCAGCTCACTCGGACAGACAAATCAGCCCCAGCATTTT,CASSLGQTNQPQHF
-,TRBV30,once,TRBJ2-1,TGTGCCTGGACTTCCAGCTCCTACAATGAGCAGTTCTTC,CAWTSSSYNEQFF
-,TRBV25-1,-,TRBJ1-2,TGTGCCAGCAGTGGCGGCTATGGCTACACCTTC,CASSGGYGYTF